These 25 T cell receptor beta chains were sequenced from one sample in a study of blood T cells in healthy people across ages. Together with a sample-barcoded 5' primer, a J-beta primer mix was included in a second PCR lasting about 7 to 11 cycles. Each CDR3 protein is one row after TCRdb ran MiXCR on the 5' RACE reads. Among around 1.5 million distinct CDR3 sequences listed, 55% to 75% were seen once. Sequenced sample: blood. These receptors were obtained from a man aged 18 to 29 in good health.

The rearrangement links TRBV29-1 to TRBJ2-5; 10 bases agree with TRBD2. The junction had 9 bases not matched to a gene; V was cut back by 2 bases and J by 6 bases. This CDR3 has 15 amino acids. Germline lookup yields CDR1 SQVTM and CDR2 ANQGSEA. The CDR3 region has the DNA TGCAGCGTTGAAAGCCTAGCGGGAGCGATAAAGACCCAGTACTTC. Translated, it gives CSVESLAGAIKTQYF.

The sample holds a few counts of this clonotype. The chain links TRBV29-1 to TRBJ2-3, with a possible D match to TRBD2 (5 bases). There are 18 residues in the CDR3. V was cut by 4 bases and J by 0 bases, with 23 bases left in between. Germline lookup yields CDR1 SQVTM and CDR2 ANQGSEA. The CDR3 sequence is CSVVGGFRITASTDTQYF. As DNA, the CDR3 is TGCAGCGTTGTCGGCGGGTTCCGAATAACCGCTAGCACAGATACGCAGTATTTT.

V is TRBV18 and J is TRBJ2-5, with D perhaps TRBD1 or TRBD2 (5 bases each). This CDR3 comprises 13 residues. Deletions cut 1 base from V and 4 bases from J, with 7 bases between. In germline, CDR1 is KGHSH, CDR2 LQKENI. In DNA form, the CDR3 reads TGTGCCAGCTCACCACTTGGGACAGAGACCCAGTACTTC. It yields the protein CASSPLGTETQYF.

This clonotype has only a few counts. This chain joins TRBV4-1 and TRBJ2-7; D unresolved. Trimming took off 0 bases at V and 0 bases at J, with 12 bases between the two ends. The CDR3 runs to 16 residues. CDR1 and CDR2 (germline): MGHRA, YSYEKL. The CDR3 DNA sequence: TGCGCCAGCAGCCAAGATCCCGGCAGTCTCTCCTACGAGCAGTACTTC. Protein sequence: CASSQDPGSLSYEQYF.

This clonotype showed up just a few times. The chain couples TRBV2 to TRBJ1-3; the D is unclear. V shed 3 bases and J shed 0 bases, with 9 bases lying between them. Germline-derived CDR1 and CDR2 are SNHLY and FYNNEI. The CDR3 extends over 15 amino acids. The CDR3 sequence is CASSEDSSSGNTIYF. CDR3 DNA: TGTGCCAGCAGTGAGGACTCGAGCTCTGGAAACACCATATATTTT.

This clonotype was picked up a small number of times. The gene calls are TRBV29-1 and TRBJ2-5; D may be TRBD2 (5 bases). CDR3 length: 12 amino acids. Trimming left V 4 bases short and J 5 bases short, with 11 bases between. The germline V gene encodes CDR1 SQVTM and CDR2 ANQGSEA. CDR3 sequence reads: CSVVVRGETQYF. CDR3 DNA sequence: TGCAGCGTTGTAGTACGCGGGGAGACCCAGTACTTC.

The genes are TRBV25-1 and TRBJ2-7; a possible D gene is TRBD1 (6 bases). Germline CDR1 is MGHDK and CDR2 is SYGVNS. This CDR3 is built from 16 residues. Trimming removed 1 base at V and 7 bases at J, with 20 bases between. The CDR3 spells CASSESGRGHYNEQYF. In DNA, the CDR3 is TGTGCCAGCAGTGAATCAGGCAGGGGACACTACAATGAGCAGTACTTC.

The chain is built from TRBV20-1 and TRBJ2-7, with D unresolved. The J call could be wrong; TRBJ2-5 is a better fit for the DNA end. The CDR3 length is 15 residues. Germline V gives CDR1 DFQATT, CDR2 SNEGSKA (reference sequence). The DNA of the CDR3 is TGCAGTGCTAGAGAGGTCGGTTGGGAAGGAGAGACCCAGTACTTC. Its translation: CSAREVGWEGETQYF.

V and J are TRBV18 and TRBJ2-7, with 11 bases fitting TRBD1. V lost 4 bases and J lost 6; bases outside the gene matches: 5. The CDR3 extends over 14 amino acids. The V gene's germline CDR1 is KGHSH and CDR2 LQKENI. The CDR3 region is CASSLDRGRSEQYF. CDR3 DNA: TGTGCCAGCTCACTGGACAGGGGGCGCAGCGAGCAGTACTTC.

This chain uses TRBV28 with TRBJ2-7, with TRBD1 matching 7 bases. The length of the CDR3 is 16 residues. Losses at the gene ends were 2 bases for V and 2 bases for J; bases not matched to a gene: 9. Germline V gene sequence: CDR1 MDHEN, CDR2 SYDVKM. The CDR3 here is CASSLLWGQWAYEQYF. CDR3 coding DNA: TGTGCCAGCAGTTTACTTTGGGGACAGTGGGCCTACGAGCAGTACTTC.

DNA for the CDR3: TGTGCCAGCTCCGAAGGGGGAGGAAGGGACCGAGCTTTCTTT. Encoded protein: CASSEGGGRDRAFF. This chain uses TRBV7-2 with TRBJ1-1, with a possible D match to TRBD1 (6 bases). The CDR3 has 14 amino acids. The germline V gene encodes CDR1 SGHTA and CDR2 FQGNSA. V was shortened by 8 bases and J by 10 bases, with 23 bases between the two germline ends. Supplemented by reference TRBV7-2 and TRBJ1-1, the full variable domain reads GAGVSQSPSNKVTEKGKDVELRCDPISGHTALYWYRQSLGQGLEFLIYFQGNSAPDKSGLPSDRFSAERTGGSVSTLTIQRTQQEDSAVYLCASSEGGGRDRAFFGQGTRLTVV.

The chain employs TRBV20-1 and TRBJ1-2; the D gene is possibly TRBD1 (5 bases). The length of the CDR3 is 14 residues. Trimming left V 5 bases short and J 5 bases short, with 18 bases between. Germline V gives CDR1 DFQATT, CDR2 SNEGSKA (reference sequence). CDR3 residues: CSASTGTVDYGYTF. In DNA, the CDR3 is TGCAGTGCTTCTACTGGGACGGTGGATTATGGCTACACCTTC.

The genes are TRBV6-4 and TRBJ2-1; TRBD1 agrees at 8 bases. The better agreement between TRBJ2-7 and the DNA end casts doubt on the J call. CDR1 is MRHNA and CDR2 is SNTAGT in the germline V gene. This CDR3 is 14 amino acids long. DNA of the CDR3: TGTGCCAGGCCGGGACAGGAATCCTACAATGAGCAGTACTTC. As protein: CARPGQESYNEQYF.

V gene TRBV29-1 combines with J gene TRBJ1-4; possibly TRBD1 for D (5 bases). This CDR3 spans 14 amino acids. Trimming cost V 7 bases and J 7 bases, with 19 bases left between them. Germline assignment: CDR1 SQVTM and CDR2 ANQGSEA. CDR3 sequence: CSAAPLGGTEKLFF. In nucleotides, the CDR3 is TGCAGCGCCGCCCCTTTGGGGGGTACTGAAAAACTGTTTTTT. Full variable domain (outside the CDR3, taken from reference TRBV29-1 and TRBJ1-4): SAVISQKPSRDICQRGTSLTIQCQVDSQVTMMFWYRQQPGQSLTLIATANQGSEATYESGFVIDKFPISRPNLTFSTLTVSNMSPEDSSIYLCSAAPLGGTEKLFFGSGTQLSVL.

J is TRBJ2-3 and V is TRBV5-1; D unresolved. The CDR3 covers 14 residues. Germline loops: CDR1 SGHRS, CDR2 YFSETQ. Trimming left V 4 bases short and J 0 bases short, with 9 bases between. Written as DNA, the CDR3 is TGCGCCAGCAGCCCAGAGTCTAGCACAGATACGCAGTATTTT. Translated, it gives CASSPESSTDTQYF. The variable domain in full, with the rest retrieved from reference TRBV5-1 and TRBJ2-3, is KAGVTQTPRYLIKTRGQQVTLSCSPISGHRSVSWYQQTPGQGLQFLFEYFSETQRNKGNFPGRFSGRQFSNSRSEMNVSTLELGDSALYLCASSPESSTDTQYFGPGTRLTVL.

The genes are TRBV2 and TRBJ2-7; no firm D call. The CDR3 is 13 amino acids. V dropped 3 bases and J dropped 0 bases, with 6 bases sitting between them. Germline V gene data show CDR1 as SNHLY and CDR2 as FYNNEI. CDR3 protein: CASSDGDSYEQYF. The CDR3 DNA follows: TGTGCCAGCAGTGATGGCGACTCCTACGAGCAGTACTTC.

The CDR3 loop is CASSPRAAVGGYEQYF. The CDR3, as DNA: TGTGCCAGCAGTCCCCGGGCTGCAGTTGGGGGTTACGAGCAGTACTTC. The J gene is TRBJ2-7, the V gene TRBV4-2; D possibly matches TRBD1 or TRBD2 (5 bases each). The CDR3 is 16 residues long. V lost 6 bases and J lost 4, with 22 bases in between. From germline, CDR1 is LGHNA and CDR2 YNFKEQ.

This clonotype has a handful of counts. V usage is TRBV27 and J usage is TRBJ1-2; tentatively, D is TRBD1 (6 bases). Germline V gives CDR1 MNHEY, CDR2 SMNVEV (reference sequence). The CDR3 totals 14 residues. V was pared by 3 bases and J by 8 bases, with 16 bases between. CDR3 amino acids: CASSFFPPGDGYTF. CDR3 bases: TGTGCCAGCAGTTTTTTCCCACCAGGGGACGGCTACACCTTC.

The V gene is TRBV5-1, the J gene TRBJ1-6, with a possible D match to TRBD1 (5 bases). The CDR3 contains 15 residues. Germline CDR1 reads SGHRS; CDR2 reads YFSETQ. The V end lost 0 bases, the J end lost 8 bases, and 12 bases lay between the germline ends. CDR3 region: CASSLDEGMDSPLHF. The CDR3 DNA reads TGCGCCAGCAGCTTGGACGAGGGGATGGATTCACCCCTCCACTTT.

CDR3 in amino acids: CASCPSFLAGGLETQYF. CDR3 sequence (DNA): TGTGCCAGCTGCCCCTCTTTCCTAGCGGGGGGGCTAGAGACCCAGTACTTC. V usage is TRBV12-3 or TRBV12-4 and J usage is TRBJ2-5; 12 nucleotides line up with TRBD2. The CDR3 has 17 amino acids. V lost 8 bases to trimming and J lost 4 bases; unmatched junction nucleotides: 14.

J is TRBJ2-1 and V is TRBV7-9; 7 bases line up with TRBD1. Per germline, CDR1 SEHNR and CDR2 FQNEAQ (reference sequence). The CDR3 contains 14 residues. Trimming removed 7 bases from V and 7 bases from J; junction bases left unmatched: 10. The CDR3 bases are TGTGCCAGCACCGGCAGACAGGGACAAAATGAGCAGTTCTTC. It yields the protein CASTGRQGQNEQFF.

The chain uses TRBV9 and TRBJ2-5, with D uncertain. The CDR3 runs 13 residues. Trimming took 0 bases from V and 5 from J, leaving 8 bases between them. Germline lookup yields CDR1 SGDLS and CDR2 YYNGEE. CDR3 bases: TGTGCCAGCAGCGTAGCATCGTGGGAGACCCAGTACTTC. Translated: CASSVASWETQYF.

Written as DNA, the CDR3 is TGCAGTGCTAGACCCCGGGGACAGGGGGAGACCCAGTACTTC. Amino acids: CSARPRGQGETQYF. The V gene is TRBV20-1, the J gene TRBJ2-5; 10 positions agree with TRBD1. Trimming cost V 2 bases and J 5 bases; bases outside gene matches: 5. The CDR3 is 14 amino acids. The germline gives CDR1 DFQATT, CDR2 SNEGSKA (reference sequence).

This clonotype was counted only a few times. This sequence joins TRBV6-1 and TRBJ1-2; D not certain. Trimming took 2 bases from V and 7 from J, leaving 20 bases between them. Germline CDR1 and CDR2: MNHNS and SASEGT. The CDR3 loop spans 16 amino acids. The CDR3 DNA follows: TGTGCCAGCAGTGAATTCCGAACGCATCTAGAAGGTGGCTACACCTTC. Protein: CASSEFRTHLEGGYTF.

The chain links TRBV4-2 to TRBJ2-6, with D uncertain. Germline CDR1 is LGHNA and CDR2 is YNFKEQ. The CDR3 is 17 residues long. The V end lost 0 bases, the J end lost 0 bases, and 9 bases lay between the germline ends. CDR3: CASSQDQHSSGANVLTF. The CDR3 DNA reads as TGTGCCAGCAGCCAAGATCAGCACAGCTCTGGGGCCAACGTCCTGACTTTC.